These 32 T cell receptor beta chains originate from one sample sequenced in a study of T-cell reconstitution after alpha-beta-depleted transplantation in children. Unique molecular identifiers were used to barcode this TCRbeta library. TCRdb ran MiXCR on the PCR reads and lists one entry per CDR3 protein. The repertoire consists of fewer than 550,000 distinct CDR3 sequences, with roughly 10% occurring once and the leading ten covering 14%. The specimen was PBMCs, mostly from graft donor cells, collected 180 days after TCRalphabeta/CD19-depleted stem cell transplant. All receptors come from a female patient aged 2 to 10 who had a stem cell transplant for aplastic anemia, so the T cells may come from the graft donor.

This clonotype was detected only a few times. This chain uses TRBV4-3 with TRBJ1-3; 8 nucleotides align to TRBD1. V lost 0 bases, J lost 4 bases, and 5 bases stayed unmatched. The CDR3 extends over 16 amino acids. Germline V gene data show CDR1 as LGHNA and CDR2 as YSLEER. CDR3 region: CASSQDAGGSGNTIYF. CDR3 DNA sequence: TGCGCCAGCAGCCAAGATGCAGGGGGCTCGGGAAACACCATATATTTT.

V is TRBV12-2 and J is TRBJ2-7; whether TRBD2, the table's D call, matches the DNA was not checked. TRBV12-2 is shown as a pseudogene. The CDR3 is 21 residues long. The CDR3 sequence: CASRLDGVSGPLGSSLYEQYF. The CDR3 DNA reads as TGTGCAAGTCGCTTAGACGGGGTTAGCGGGCCCCTTGGGAGTTCCCTCTACGAGCAGTACTTC.

The chain links TRBV7-7 to TRBJ2-2, with D perhaps TRBD1 or TRBD2 (5 bases each). The ends were cut back, 3 bases at V and 1 base at J, with 15 bases in the middle. Per the germline V gene, CDR1 is SSHAT and CDR2 is FNYEAQ (reference sequence). The CDR3 has 17 residues. CDR3 loop: CASSFPGTMMNTGELFF. CDR3 bases: TGTGCCAGCAGCTTTCCGGGGACCATGATGAACACCGGGGAGCTGTTTTTT.

This clonotype appeared a few times. The chain carries TRBV7-8 and TRBJ2-7; 8 bases fit TRBD2. With V trimmed by 5 bases and J by 2 bases, 23 bases remained unmatched. CDR3 length: 20 amino acids. Germline V gives CDR1 SGHVS, CDR2 FQNEAQ. CDR3 sequence: CASSQNFPPYSGIIPYEQYV. CDR3 nucleotide sequence: TGTGCCAGCAGCCAGAACTTCCCTCCTTATAGCGGGATTATACCCTACGAGCAGTACGTC.

V usage is TRBV15 and J usage is TRBJ2-1, with D perhaps matching TRBD2 (6 bases). Germline CDR1 and CDR2: LNHNV and YYDKDF (reference sequence). The CDR3 runs to 18 residues. Trimming took off 4 bases at V and 6 bases at J, with 25 bases between the two ends. The CDR3 loop reads CATSTPAEDGRYFNEQFF. CDR3 DNA sequence: TGTGCCACCAGCACCCCGGCAGAAGACGGGAGATACTTCAATGAGCAGTTCTTC.

This clonotype was counted many times. The rearrangement uses TRBV12-3 or TRBV12-4 and TRBJ2-2; TRBD2 matches 9 bases. Losses at the gene ends were 3 bases for V and 4 bases for J; bases not matched to a gene: 6. CDR3 size: 16 residues. CDR3 protein: CASSFQREVGTGELFF. In nucleotides, the CDR3 is TGTGCCAGCAGTTTCCAGCGGGAGGTCGGCACCGGGGAGCTGTTTTTT.

This clonotype was observed a handful of times. The V and J genes are TRBV4-3 and TRBJ2-7; no firm D call. Germline V lookup: CDR1 LGHNA, CDR2 YSLEER. V gave up 4 bases and J gave up 4 bases, with 17 bases separating them. The CDR3 runs 15 residues. The CDR3 bases are TGCGCCAGCAGCCCCTTCGGGCAGGCCTTGTACGAGCAGTACGTC. This encodes CASSPFGQALYEQYV.

V usage is TRBV5-1 and J usage is TRBJ2-7, with D maybe TRBD1 (5 bases). Germline CDR1 SGHRS, CDR2 YFSETQ. This CDR3 spans 14 amino acids. The ends were cut back, 2 bases at V and 5 bases at J, with 14 bases in the middle. CDR3 DNA sequence: TGCGCCAGCAGCTTAAGGCAGGGTTCCGACGAGCAGTACTTC. Its translation: CASSLRQGSDEQYF.

This clonotype was seen more than once but under ten times. The rearrangement links TRBV7-9 to TRBJ2-4; 9 bases line up with TRBD1. J was trimmed by 7 bases and V by 0 bases; bases with no gene match: 4. This CDR3 is built from 15 residues. Germline-derived CDR1 and CDR2 are SEHNR and FQNEAQ (reference sequence). CDR3 sequence (DNA): TGTGCCAGCAGCTTAGCCCGGACAGGGGAGAACATTCAGTACTTC. This translates into CASSLARTGENIQYF.

This chain connects TRBV6-5 to TRBJ1-1; 8 bases agree with TRBD1. Germline loops: CDR1 MNHEY, CDR2 SVGAGI. The CDR3 spans 16 residues. Unmatched junction bases numbered 8, after V lost 0 bases and J lost 5 bases. The CDR3 DNA is TGTGCCAGCAGTTACTCGTGGACAGGGCGGGGGACTGAAGCTTTCTTT. Translated: CASSYSWTGRGTEAFF.

This chain connects TRBV12-3 or TRBV12-4 to TRBJ1-5; D is unresolved. V was pared by 2 bases and J by 3 bases, with 14 bases between. This CDR3 is built from 16 residues. The CDR3 loop reads CASSLYSLTINQPQHF. CDR3 DNA sequence: TGTGCCAGCAGTTTATACAGCCTCACAATCAATCAGCCCCAGCATTTT.

The chain is built from TRBV3-1 and TRBJ2-7; TRBD2 matches 11 bases. Germline CDR1 is LGHDT and CDR2 is YNNKEL (reference sequence). V lost 4 bases, J lost 6 bases, and 5 bases stayed unmatched. The CDR3 has 14 residues. The CDR3 here is CASSRTSGSSEQYV. The CDR3 DNA reads TGTGCCAGCAGCCGAACTAGCGGGAGCAGCGAGCAGTACGTC.

The J gene is TRBJ2-7, the V gene TRBV7-2; TRBD1 matches at 7 bases. The CDR3 covers 12 residues. After removal of 3 bases from V and 7 bases from J, the junction contained 3 bases not matched to a gene. Per the germline V gene, CDR1 is SGHTA and CDR2 is FQGNSA. The CDR3 DNA is TGTGCCAGCAGCTTCGCAGGGGGAGAGCAGTACGTC. This sequence encodes CASSFAGGEQYV.

The chain joins TRBV29-1 to TRBJ2-5, with TRBD1 as a possible D gene (5 bases). CDR3 length: 13 residues. Per germline, CDR1 SQVTM and CDR2 ANQGSEA. Trimming stripped 0 bases from V and 4 bases from J, with 9 bases between. In DNA form, the CDR3 reads TGCAGCGTTGAAGAGCAGGGCCCAGAGACCCAGTACTTC. Translated, it gives CSVEEQGPETQYF.

Only a few counts were recorded for this clonotype. The chain has TRBV7-2 and TRBJ2-2; 9 nucleotides align to TRBD2. Germline loops: CDR1 SGHTA, CDR2 FQGNSA. The CDR3 has 16 amino acids. V was clipped by 5 bases and J by 5 bases; unmatched bases: 9. CDR3 residues: CASSPVVAGVTGELFF. The CDR3, as DNA: TGTGCCAGCAGCCCCGTGGTAGCGGGAGTGACCGGGGAGCTGTTTTTT.

The chain links TRBV15 to TRBJ1-1; D is unresolved. Germline V lookup: CDR1 LNHNV, CDR2 YYDKDF (reference sequence). The CDR3 contains 12 residues. V lost 8 bases and J 3 bases, leaving 10 bases between the germline ends. CDR3 nucleotides: TGTGCCACCTACAGAGAGGACACTGAAGCTTTCTTT. Amino acids: CATYREDTEAFF.

V and J are TRBV20-1 and TRBJ2-4, with D perhaps TRBD2 (7 bases). V shed 3 bases and J shed 5 bases, with 14 bases lying between them. CDR1 is DFQATT and CDR2 is SNEGSKA in the germline V gene (reference sequence). The CDR3 totals 14 residues. CDR3 sequence reads: CSASRGAEQNIQYF. As DNA, the CDR3 is TGCAGTGCTAGTCGGGGGGCAGAACAAAACATTCAGTACTTC.

In nucleotides, the CDR3 is TGTGCCAGCAGCGTAGTTGGGACTAGCGTCACCACCGGGGAGCTGTTTTTT. Its translation is CASSVVGTSVTTGELFF. The chain carries TRBV9 and TRBJ2-2; 10 bases fit TRBD2. CDR1 SGDLS and CDR2 YYNGEE come from the germline V gene. V gave up 0 bases and J gave up 4 bases; unmatched junction bases: 6. The CDR3 contains 17 residues.

The V call is TRBV7-8, the J call TRBJ1-5; TRBD1 matches 11 bases. V gave up 4 bases and J gave up 4 bases; unmatched junction bases: 6. Germline lookup yields CDR1 SGHVS and CDR2 FQNEAQ. The CDR3 length is 16 residues. The CDR3 DNA sequence: TGTGCCAGCAGCTGGTTGGGACAGGGGGGGAATCAGCCCCAGCATTTT. As protein: CASSWLGQGGNQPQHF.

This clonotype has ten or more counts. The J gene is TRBJ2-1, the V gene TRBV6-1; D is tentatively TRBD1 or TRBD2 (5 bases each). Germline-derived CDR1 and CDR2 are MNHNS and SASEGT. CDR3 length equals 16 residues. With 6 bases removed from V and 3 bases from J, the gap between germline ends came to 18 bases. The CDR3 DNA reads as TGTGCCAGCAGCTCCGGGACGAGAACGATCTACAATGAGCAGTTCTTC. Its protein is CASSSGTRTIYNEQFF.

This clonotype has at least ten counts. V and J are TRBV29-1 and TRBJ2-7, with TRBD2 matching over 10 bases. This CDR3 is built from 13 residues. Trimming at V came to 4 bases and at J to 3 bases, leaving 3 bases not matched to a gene. Germline V gene sequence: CDR1 SQVTM, CDR2 ANQGSEA. The CDR3 spells CSVGTSGIYEQYF. CDR3 coding DNA: TGCAGCGTTGGGACTAGCGGAATCTACGAGCAGTACTTC.

This rearrangement joins TRBV2 to TRBJ1-5, with TRBD1 matching over 8 bases. The CDR3 has 15 amino acids. V lost 7 bases, J lost 0 bases, and 5 bases stayed unmatched. Germline CDR1 reads SNHLY; CDR2 reads FYNNEI. The CDR3 coding sequence is TGTGCCAGCAAGACCAGGGGGCTTAGCAATCAGCCCCAGCATTTT. This sequence encodes CASKTRGLSNQPQHF. Complete variable domain (other parts from reference TRBV2 and TRBJ1-5): EPEVTQTPSHQVTQMGQEVILRCVPISNHLYFYWYRQILGQKVEFLVSFYNNEISEKSEIFDDQFSVERPDGSNFTLKIRSTKLEDSAMYFCASKTRGLSNQPQHFGDGTRLSIL.

This clonotype has only a few counts. The rearrangement links TRBV20-1 to TRBJ1-2; D not certain. With 3 bases removed from V and 0 bases from J, the gap between germline ends came to 11 bases. This CDR3 is built from 14 residues. Germline CDR1 reads DFQATT; CDR2 reads SNEGSKA (reference sequence). The CDR3, as DNA: TGCAGTGCTAGGAGGAGGCCAGCTAACTATGGCTACACCTTC. Protein sequence: CSARRRPANYGYTF.

The chain joins TRBV4-3 to TRBJ2-2; 11 bases line up with TRBD2. CDR3 length: 16 amino acids. Germline assignment: CDR1 LGHNA and CDR2 YSLEER. The trim removed 4 bases at V and 6 bases at J, leaving 7 bases unmatched. CDR3 in DNA: TGCGCCAGCAGCCGCAGTGGACTAGCGGGCGCCGGGGAGCTGTTTTTT. Amino acid sequence: CASSRSGLAGAGELFF.

This clonotype has more than one count but fewer than ten. The chain has TRBV12-3 or TRBV12-4 and TRBJ2-5; 10 nucleotides line up with TRBD2. The CDR3 sequence is 16 residues long. The ends lost 2 bases at V and 5 bases at J; junction bases unmatched: 8. The CDR3 loop is CASSLIAGGSGETQYF. The CDR3 DNA is TGTGCCAGCAGTTTAATAGCGGGAGGATCGGGGGAGACCCAGTACTTC.

The table lists this clonotype with a few counts. The CDR3 DNA sequence: TGTGCCAGCAGCCCTTTTAGTGGAGATACGCAGTATTTT. This encodes CASSPFSGDTQYF. V is TRBV7-9 and J is TRBJ2-3, with unresolved D. CDR1 and CDR2 (germline): SEHNR, FQNEAQ (reference sequence). V was trimmed by 5 bases and J by 5 bases, leaving 11 bases between them. This CDR3 contains 13 residues.

This clonotype has only a few counts. The rearrangement links TRBV5-1 to TRBJ2-3; TRBD2 aligns across 8 bases. The germline CDR1 and CDR2 sequences are SGHRS and YFSETQ. The CDR3 contains 14 residues. The J segment lost 6 bases and the V segment lost 7 bases, leaving 10 bases of the junction unmatched. The CDR3 bases are TGCGCCAGCGTTCCGGGAGGGCCAAGGGATACGCAGTATTTT. As protein: CASVPGGPRDTQYF.

The gene calls are TRBV29-1 and TRBJ2-5; weak D call: TRBD1 (6 bases). Germline V gene data show CDR1 as SQVTM and CDR2 as ANQGSEA. The CDR3 contains 16 residues. V was clipped by 1 base and J by 2 bases, with 17 bases between them. The CDR3 sequence: CSVEGWGLTRQETQYF. The CDR3, as DNA: TGCAGCGTTGAAGGGTGGGGGCTCACCCGACAAGAGACCCAGTACTTC.

This clonotype was counted ten times or more. The V call is TRBV5-1, the J call TRBJ2-6; maybe TRBD2 (6 bases). This CDR3 contains 17 residues. V lost 4 bases, J lost 1 base, and 15 bases lay in between. CDR1 is SGHRS and CDR2 is YFSETQ in the germline V gene. CDR3 sequence reads: CASSPTDYGSGANVLTF. CDR3 sequence (DNA): TGCGCCAGCAGCCCCACGGACTATGGATCTGGGGCCAACGTCCTGACTTTC.

This clonotype was found a few times. CDR3 loop: CSARDLGPHTGEDAGANVLTF. The CDR3 bases are TGCAGTGCTAGAGATTTGGGGCCCCATACCGGGGAAGACGCTGGGGCCAACGTCCTGACTTTC. The rearrangement uses TRBV20-1 and TRBJ2-6; D may match TRBD1 or TRBD2 (5 bases each). The CDR3 is 21 amino acids. Trimming took off 0 bases at V and 2 bases at J, with 26 bases between the two ends. The germline V gene has CDR1 DFQATT and CDR2 SNEGSKA (reference sequence).

This clonotype was seen only a few times. The chain uses TRBV28 and TRBJ1-5; TRBD1 agrees at 8 bases. This CDR3 has 14 residues. In germline, CDR1 is MDHEN, CDR2 SYDVKM. V trimming: 1 base; J trimming: 5 bases; junction bases outside the gene matches: 1. As DNA, the CDR3 is TGTGCCAGCAGTTTATTCAGGGGGCATCAGCCCCAGCATTTT. Translating gives CASSLFRGHQPQHF.

V is TRBV6-2 or TRBV6-3 and J is TRBJ1-5; TRBD1 agrees at 9 bases. The CDR3 has 17 amino acids. From germline, CDR1 is MNHEY and CDR2 SVGEGT. The junction had 7 bases not matched to a gene; V was cut back by 4 bases and J by 0 bases. The CDR3 DNA sequence: TGTGCCAGCAGTTCCCTCGGACAGGGGTATAGCAATCAGCCCCAGCATTTT. It translates to CASSSLGQGYSNQPQHF.